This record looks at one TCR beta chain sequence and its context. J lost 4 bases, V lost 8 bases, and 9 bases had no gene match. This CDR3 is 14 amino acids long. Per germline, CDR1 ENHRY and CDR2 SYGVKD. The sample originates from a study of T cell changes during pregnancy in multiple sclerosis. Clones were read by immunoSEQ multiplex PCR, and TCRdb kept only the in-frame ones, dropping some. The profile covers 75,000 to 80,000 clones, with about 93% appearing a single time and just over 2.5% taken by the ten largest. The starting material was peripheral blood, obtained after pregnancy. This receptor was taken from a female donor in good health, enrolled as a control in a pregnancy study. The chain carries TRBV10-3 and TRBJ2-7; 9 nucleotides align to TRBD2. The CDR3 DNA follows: TGTGCCATCGGTGCTAGCGGGAAAGGGTACGAGCAGTACTTC. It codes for CAIGASGKGYEQYF.